One and the same sample provided the 3 T cell receptor beta chains below, sequenced in a study of PD-1 blockade in classical Hodgkin lymphoma. The data were produced by immunoSEQ multiplex PCR, yet TCRdb's version contains in-frame clones alone and is incomplete. The data show 25,000 to 30,000 clones, about 91% seen once. Each patient experienced a relapse that followed autologous stem cell transplantation, and brentuximab vedotin exposure varied. Researchers pulled CD8+ T cells out of thawed PBMCs using magnetic negative selection. This specimen was CD8+ T cells from blood, taken at baseline. The receptors shown here come from a human donor with classical Hodgkin lymphoma.

This rearrangement joins TRBV9 to TRBJ2-1, with D unresolved. In germline, CDR1 is SGDLS, CDR2 YYNGEE. The CDR3 contains 17 residues. V was pared by 0 bases and J by 0 bases, with 13 bases between. This CDR3 reads CASSVATRRSSYNEQFF. The CDR3 DNA reads as TGTGCCAGCAGCGTAGCTACGAGGCGTAGCTCCTACAATGAGCAGTTCTTC.

The chain has TRBV27 and TRBJ2-1; D is unclear. Deletions cut 3 bases from V and 4 bases from J, with 19 bases between. The CDR3 length is 17 residues. The germline V gene has CDR1 MNHEY and CDR2 SMNVEV (reference sequence). The CDR3 is CASSFFPPSDSYNEQFF. Here the CDR3 DNA reads TGTGCCAGCAGTTTTTTTCCTCCTTCCGACTCGTACAATGAGCAGTTCTTC.

CDR3 amino acids: CASSQDWGGYGYTF. For the CDR3, the DNA is TGTGCCAGCAGCCAAGATTGGGGTGGCTATGGCTACACCTTC. The chain combines TRBV4-2 with TRBJ1-2; D uncertain. The CDR3 totals 14 residues. Germline CDR1 LGHNA, CDR2 YNFKEQ. V lost 0 bases and J 4 bases, leaving 9 bases between the germline ends.